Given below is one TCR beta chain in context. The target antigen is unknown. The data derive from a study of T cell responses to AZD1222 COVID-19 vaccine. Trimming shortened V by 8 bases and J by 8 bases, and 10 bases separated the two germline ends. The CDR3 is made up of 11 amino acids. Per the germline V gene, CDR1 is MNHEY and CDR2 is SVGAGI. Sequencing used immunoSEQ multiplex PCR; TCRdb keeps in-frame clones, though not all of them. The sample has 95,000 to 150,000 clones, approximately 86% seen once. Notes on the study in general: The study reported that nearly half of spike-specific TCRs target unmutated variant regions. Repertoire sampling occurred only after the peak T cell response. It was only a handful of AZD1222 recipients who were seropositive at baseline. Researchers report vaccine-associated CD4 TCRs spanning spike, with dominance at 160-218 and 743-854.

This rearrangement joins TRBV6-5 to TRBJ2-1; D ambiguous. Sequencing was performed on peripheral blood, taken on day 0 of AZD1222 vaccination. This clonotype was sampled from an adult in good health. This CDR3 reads CASRTKDEQFF. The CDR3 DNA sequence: TGTGCCAGCCGTACGAAGGATGAGCAGTTCTTC.